Here is one T cell receptor beta chain with its context. Its antigen is as yet unknown. PCR involved 60 Vbeta and 13 Jbeta primers. Data came from immunoSEQ multiplex PCR; TCRdb stores just in-frame clones and leaves some out. The data hold approximately 110,000 clones, with about 76% observed a single time. This sample was taken from a study of cytomegalovirus exposure and HLA in healthy donors. Study outcomes and limitations: Certain indistinguishable V segments, among them TRBV6-2 and TRBV6-3, were excluded. An analysis that came later showed most CMV-associated TCR beta chains appearing HLA-restricted. Reportedly, cytomegalovirus status was diagnosed with high sensitivity and specificity.

The CDR3 is made up of 15 amino acids. The trim removed 5 bases at V and 5 bases at J, leaving 3 bases unmatched. Germline loops: CDR1 MRHNA, CDR2 SNTAGT. The sample comprised PBMCs. This TCR was recovered from a man aged 25 to 45 in good health and CMV-seropositive. The chain couples TRBV6-4 to TRBJ2-2; TRBD2 matches at 12 bases. CDR3 nucleotides: TGTGCCAGCAGTCCACTAGCGGGGGGAACCGGGGAGCTGTTTTTT. Amino acid sequence: CASSPLAGGTGELFF.